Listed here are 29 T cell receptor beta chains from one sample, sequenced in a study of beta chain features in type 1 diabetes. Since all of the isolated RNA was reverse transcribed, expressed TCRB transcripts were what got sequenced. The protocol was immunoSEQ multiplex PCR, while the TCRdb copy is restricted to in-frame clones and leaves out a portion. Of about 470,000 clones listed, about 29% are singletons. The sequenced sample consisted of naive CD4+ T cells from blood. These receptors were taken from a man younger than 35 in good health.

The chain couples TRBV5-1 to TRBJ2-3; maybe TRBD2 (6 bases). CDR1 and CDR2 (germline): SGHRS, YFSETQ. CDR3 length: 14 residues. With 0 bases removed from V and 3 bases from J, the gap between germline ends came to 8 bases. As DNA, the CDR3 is TGCGCCAGCAGCTTGGGCGGGGTAACAGATACGCAGTATTTT. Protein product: CASSLGGVTDTQYF.

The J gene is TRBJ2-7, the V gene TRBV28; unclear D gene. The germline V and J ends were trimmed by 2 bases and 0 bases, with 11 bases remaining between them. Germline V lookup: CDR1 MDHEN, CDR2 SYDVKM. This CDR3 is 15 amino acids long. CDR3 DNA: TGTGCCAGCAGTTTAACGAGGCTCGCCTCCTACGAGCAGTACTTC. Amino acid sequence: CASSLTRLASYEQYF.

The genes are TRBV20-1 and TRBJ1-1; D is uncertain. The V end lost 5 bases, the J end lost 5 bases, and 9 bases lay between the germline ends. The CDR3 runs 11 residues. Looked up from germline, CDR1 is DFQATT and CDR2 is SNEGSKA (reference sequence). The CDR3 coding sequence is TGCAGTGCTGGCTTGGTAACTGAAGCTTTCTTT. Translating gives CSAGLVTEAFF.

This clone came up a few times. The CDR3 coding sequence is TGTGCCAGCAGCCACGGTTCTAGTCGGGAGACCCAGTACTTC. Residues: CASSHGSSRETQYF. V gene TRBV5-4 combines with J gene TRBJ2-5; D is unclear. Trimming left V 4 bases short and J 5 bases short, with 15 bases between. The CDR3 runs 14 residues. Germline V gene data show CDR1 as SGHNT and CDR2 as YYREEE (reference sequence).

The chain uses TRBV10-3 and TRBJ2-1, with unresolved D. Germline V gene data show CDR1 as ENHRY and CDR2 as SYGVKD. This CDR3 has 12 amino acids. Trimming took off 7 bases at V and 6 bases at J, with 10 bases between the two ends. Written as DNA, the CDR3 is TGTGCCATCACGACCGCATTCAATGAGCAGTTCTTC. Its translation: CAITTAFNEQFF.

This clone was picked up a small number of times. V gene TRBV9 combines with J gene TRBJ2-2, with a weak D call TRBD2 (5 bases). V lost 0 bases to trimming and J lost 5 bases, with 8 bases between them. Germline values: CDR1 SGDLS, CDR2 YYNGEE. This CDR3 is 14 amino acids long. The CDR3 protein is CASSVDGKTGELFF. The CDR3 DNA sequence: TGTGCCAGCAGCGTAGACGGGAAGACCGGGGAGCTGTTTTTT.

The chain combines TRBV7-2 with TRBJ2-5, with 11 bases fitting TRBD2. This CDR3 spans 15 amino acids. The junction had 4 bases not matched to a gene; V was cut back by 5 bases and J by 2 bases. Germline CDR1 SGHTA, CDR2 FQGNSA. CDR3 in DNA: TGTGCCAGCAGCGCCCCTAGCGGGAGGCAAGAGACCCAGTACTTC. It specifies CASSAPSGRQETQYF.

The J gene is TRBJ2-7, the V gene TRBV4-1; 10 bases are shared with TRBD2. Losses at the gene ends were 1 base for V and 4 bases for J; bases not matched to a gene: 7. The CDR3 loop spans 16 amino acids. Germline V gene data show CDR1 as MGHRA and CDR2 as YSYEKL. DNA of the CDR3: TGCGCCAGCAGCCAAGTACTAGCGGGAATCCTTTACGAGCAGTACTTC. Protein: CASSQVLAGILYEQYF.

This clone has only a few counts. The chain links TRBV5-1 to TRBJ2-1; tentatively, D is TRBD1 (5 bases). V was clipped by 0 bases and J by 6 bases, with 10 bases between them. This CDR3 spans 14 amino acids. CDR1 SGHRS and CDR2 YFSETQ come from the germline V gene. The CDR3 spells CASSLGRQSNEQFF. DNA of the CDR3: TGCGCCAGCAGCTTGGGTAGACAGAGCAATGAGCAGTTCTTC.

Here the CDR3 DNA reads TGTGCCTGGAAGGGGAAGGGGGCGGACGAGCAGTACTTC. Its protein is CAWKGKGADEQYF. This rearrangement joins TRBV30 to TRBJ2-7, with TRBD1 matching 7 bases. The germline V gene encodes CDR1 GTSNPN and CDR2 SVGIG (reference sequence). The CDR3 length is 13 residues. After removal of 4 bases from V and 5 bases from J, the junction contained 8 bases not matched to a gene.

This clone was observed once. Here the CDR3 DNA reads TGTGCCAGCAGCCTAACTAGCGGCTTGAGCTCCTACAATGAGCAGTTCTTC. It codes for CASSLTSGLSSYNEQFF. The rearrangement links TRBV2 to TRBJ2-1, with 8 bases fitting TRBD2. The CDR3 has 17 amino acids. Germline V gene data show CDR1 as SNHLY and CDR2 as FYNNEI. Trimming took 6 bases from V and 0 from J; bases not matched to a gene: 10.

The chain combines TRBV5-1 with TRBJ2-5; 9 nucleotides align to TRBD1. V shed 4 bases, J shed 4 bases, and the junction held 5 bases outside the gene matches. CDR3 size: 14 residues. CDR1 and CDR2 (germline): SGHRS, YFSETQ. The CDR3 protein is CASSPRQGVETQYF. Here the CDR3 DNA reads TGCGCCAGCAGCCCCCGACAGGGGGTAGAGACCCAGTACTTC.

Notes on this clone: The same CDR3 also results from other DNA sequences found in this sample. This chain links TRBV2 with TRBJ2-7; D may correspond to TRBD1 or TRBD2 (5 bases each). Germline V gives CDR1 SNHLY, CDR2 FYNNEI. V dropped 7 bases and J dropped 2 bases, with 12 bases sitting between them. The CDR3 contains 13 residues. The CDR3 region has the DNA TGTGCCAGCAACCGGGACCGAGCCTACGAGCAGTACTTC. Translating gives CASNRDRAYEQYF. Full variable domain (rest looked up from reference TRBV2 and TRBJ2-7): EPEVTQTPSHQVTQMGQEVILRCVPISNHLYFYWYRQILGQKVEFLVSFYNNEISEKSEIFDDQFSVERPDGSNFTLKIRSTKLEDSAMYFCASNRDRAYEQYFGPGTRLTVT.

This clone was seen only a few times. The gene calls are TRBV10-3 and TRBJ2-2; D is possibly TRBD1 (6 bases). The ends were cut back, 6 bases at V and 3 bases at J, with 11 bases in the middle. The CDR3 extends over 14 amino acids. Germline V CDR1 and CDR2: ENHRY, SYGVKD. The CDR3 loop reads CAIRMTGDTGELFF. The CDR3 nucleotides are TGTGCCATCAGAATGACAGGAGACACCGGGGAGCTGTTTTTT.

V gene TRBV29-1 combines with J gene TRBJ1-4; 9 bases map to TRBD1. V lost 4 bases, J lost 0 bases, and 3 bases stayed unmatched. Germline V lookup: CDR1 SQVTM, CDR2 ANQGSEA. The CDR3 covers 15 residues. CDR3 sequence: CSVGDRVATNEKLFF. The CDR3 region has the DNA TGCAGCGTTGGGGACAGGGTCGCAACTAATGAAAAACTGTTTTTT.

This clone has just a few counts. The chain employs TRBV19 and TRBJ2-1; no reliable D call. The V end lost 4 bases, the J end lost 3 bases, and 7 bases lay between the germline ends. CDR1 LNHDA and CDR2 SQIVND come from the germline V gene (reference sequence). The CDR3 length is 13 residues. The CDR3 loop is CASSNGYYNEQFF. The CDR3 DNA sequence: TGTGCCAGTAGTAACGGATACTACAATGAGCAGTTCTTC.

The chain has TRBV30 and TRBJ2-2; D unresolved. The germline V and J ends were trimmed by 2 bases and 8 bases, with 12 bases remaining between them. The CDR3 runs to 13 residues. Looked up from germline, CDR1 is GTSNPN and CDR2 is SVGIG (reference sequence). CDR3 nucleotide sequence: TGTGCCTGGAGTCCCCTATTTAAAGGGGAGCTGTTTTTT. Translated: CAWSPLFKGELFF.

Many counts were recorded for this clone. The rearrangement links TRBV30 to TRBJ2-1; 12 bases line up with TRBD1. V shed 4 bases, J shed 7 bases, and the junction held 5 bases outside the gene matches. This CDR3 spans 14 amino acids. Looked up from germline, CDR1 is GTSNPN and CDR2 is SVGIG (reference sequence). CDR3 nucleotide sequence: TGTGCCTGGACCGGGACAGGGGGCGAAAATGAGCAGTTCTTC. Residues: CAWTGTGGENEQFF.

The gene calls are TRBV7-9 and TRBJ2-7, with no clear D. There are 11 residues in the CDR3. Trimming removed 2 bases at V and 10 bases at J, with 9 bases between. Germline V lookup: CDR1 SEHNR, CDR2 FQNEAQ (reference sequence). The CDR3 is CASSLSVFQYF. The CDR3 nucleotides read TGTGCCAGCAGCTTATCGGTCTTTCAGTACTTC.

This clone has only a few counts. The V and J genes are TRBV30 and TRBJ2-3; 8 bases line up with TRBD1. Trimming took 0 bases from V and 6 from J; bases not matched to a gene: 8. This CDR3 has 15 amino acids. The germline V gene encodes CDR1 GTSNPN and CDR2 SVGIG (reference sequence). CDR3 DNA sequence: TGTGCCTGGAGTGTCGGGCAGGGGGCTATGGATACGCAGTATTTT. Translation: CAWSVGQGAMDTQYF.

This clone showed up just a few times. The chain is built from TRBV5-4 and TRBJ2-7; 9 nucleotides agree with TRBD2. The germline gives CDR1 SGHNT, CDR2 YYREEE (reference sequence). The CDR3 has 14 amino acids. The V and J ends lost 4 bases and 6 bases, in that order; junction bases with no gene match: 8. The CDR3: CASSPWTSAGEQYF. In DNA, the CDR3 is TGTGCCAGCAGCCCTTGGACTAGCGCCGGCGAGCAGTACTTC.

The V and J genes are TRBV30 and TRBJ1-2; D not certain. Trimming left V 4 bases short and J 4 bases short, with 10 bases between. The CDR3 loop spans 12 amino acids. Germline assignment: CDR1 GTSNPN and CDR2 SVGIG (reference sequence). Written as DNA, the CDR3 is TGTGCCTGGACCGTTGGAGGCTATGGCTACACCTTC. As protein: CAWTVGGYGYTF.

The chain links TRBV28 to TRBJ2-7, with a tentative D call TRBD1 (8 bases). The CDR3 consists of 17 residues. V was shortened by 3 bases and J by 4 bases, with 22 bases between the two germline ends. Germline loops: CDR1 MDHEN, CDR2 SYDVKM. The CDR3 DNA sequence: TGTGCCAGCAGTTTCCTCCAGGGGGCGGGAGCCTCATACGAGCAGTACTTC. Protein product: CASSFLQGAGASYEQYF.

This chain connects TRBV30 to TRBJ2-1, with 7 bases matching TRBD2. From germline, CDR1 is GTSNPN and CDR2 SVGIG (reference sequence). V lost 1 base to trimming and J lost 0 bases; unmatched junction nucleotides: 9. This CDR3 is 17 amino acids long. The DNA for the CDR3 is TGTGCCTGGAGTGGGGGAGGGCCCTCCAGCTCCTACAATGAGCAGTTCTTC. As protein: CAWSGGGPSSSYNEQFF. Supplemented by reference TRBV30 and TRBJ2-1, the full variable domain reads SQTIHQWPATLVQPVGSPLSLECTVEGTSNPNLYWYRQAAGRGLQLLFYSVGIGQISSEVPQNLSASRPQDRQFILSSKKLLLSDSGFYLCAWSGGGPSSSYNEQFFGPGTRLTVL.

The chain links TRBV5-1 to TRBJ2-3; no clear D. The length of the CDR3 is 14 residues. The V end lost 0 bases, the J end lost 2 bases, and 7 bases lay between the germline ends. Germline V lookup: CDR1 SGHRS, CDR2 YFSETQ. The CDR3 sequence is CASSLDPLTDTQYF. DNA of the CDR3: TGCGCCAGCAGCTTGGACCCTCTCACAGATACGCAGTATTTT.

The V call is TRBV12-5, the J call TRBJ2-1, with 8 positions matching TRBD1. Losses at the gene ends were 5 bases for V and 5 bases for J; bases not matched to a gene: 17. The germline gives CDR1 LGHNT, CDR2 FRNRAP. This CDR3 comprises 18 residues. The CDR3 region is CASGPNHKGTGSDNEQFF. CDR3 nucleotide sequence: TGTGCTAGTGGTCCGAACCACAAAGGGACAGGATCGGACAATGAGCAGTTCTTC.

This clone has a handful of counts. The CDR3 region is CASSLVREAGEGYEQYF. Written as DNA, the CDR3 is TGCGCCAGCAGCTTGGTTCGAGAAGCGGGAGAAGGATACGAGCAGTACTTC. V is TRBV5-1 and J is TRBJ2-7, with 8 bases matching TRBD2. Germline V gene sequence: CDR1 SGHRS, CDR2 YFSETQ. After removal of 0 bases from V and 4 bases from J, the junction contained 12 bases not matched to a gene. This CDR3 contains 17 residues. The entire variable domain, with the rest obtained from reference TRBV5-1 and TRBJ2-7, is as follows: KAGVTQTPRYLIKTRGQQVTLSCSPISGHRSVSWYQQTPGQGLQFLFEYFSETQRNKGNFPGRFSGRQFSNSRSEMNVSTLELGDSALYLCASSLVREAGEGYEQYFGPGTRLTVT.

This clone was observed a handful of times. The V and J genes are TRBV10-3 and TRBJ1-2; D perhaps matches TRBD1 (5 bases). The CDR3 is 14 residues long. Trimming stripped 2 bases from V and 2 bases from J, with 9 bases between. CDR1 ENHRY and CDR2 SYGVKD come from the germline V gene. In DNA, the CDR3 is TGTGCCATCAGTGAGGCAGGGCGAAACTATGGCTACACCTTC. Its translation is CAISEAGRNYGYTF.

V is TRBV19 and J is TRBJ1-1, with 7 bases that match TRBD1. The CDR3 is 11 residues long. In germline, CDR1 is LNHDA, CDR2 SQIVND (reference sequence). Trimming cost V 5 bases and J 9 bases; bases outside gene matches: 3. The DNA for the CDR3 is TGTGCCAGTAGTGGAGGGGGCAAAGCTTTCTTT. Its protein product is CASSGGGKAFF.